The rows below give T cell receptor beta chains drawn from one sample of a study of breast tumors, draining lymph nodes, adjacent tissues. In TCRdb, the multiplex PCR reads were re-called with MiXCR into one record per CDR3 protein. This table has some 150,000 distinct CDR3 sequences, around 20% appearing once. Input material: axillary lymph node tissue. The receptors stem from a female donor with breast cancer. Some clones in this sample may be carry-over from other donors' samples. CDR3s include the opening cysteine and the closing phenylalanine or tryptophan. D genes are given only for firm matches. Not all rows give a size; the values are once, few, many and, for expanded clones, a class.

len	v_gene	j_gene	abundance	d_gene	CDR3nt	CDR3aa
13	TRBV28	TRBJ1-2	-	-	TGTGCCAGCAGTTTAAGTCCTAACTATGGCTACACCTTC	CASSLSPNYGYTF
15	TRBV12-3/TRBV12-4	TRBJ2-1	many	TRBD2	TGTGCCAGCAGCCCCACTAGCGGGAGTTCCAATGAGCAGTTCTTC	CASSPTSGSSNEQFF
16	TRBV7-2	TRBJ1-4	many	TRBD1	TGTGCCAGCAGCTTAGCCCCGACAGGGTCTGGCGAAAAACTGTTTTTT	CASSLAPTGSGEKLFF
15	TRBV19	TRBJ2-5	many	TRBD2	TGTGCCAGTAGGCGACTAGCGGGGCAAGGGGAGACCCAGTACTTC	CASRRLAGQGETQYF
16	TRBV6-5	TRBJ2-2	many	-	TGTGCCAGCATGAGCCCAAGGACAGCGAACACCGGGGAGCTGTTTTTT	CASMSPRTANTGELFF
13	TRBV6-5	TRBJ2-1	many	TRBD1	TGTGCCAGCAGGTCAAACAGGGGTAATGAGCAGTTCTTC	CASRSNRGNEQFF
15	TRBV12-3/TRBV12-4	TRBJ2-7	many	TRBD2	TGTGCCAGCAGTTTCGGGGGGACCGGCCGATTCGAGCAGTACTTC	CASSFGGTGRFEQYF
13	TRBV30	TRBJ2-5	-	TRBD2	TGTGCCTGGACTGGCGGGAGGAAAGAGACCCAGTACTTC	CAWTGGRKETQYF
16	TRBV7-9	TRBJ2-2	-	TRBD1	TGTGCCAGCAGCCCGAACCGGGACAGAATCACCGGGGAGCTGTTTTTT	CASSPNRDRITGELFF
13	TRBV10-3	TRBJ2-3	many	TRBD2	TGTGCCATCTTGGGGCGGGGGTTAGATACGCAGTATTTT	CAILGRGLDTQYF
15	TRBV11-2	TRBJ2-7	few	-	TGTGCCAGCAGCCTACCGGAGTACGGTTTTTCCGAGCAGTACTTC	CASSLPEYGFSEQYF
16	TRBV5-1	TRBJ2-1	-	-	TGCGCCAGCAGGTGGGTGGGCGGAAGCTCCTACAATGAGCAGTTCTTC	CASRWVGGSSYNEQFF
14	TRBV6-6	TRBJ2-3	-	-	TGTGCCAGCAGGGGAGACAGACTCACAGATACGCAGTATTTT	CASRGDRLTDTQYF
16	TRBV4-1	TRBJ2-2	many	TRBD2	TGCGCCAGCAGCAGACTAGCGGGAGTAGGTACCGGGGAGCTGTTTTTT	CASSRLAGVGTGELFF
14	TRBV19	TRBJ2-6	many	-	TGTGCCAGTAGAGCGGGCGCTGGGGCCAACGTCCTGACTTTC	CASRAGAGANVLTF
13	TRBV5-1	TRBJ2-5	many	TRBD1	TGCGCCAGCGGACAGGGGGCGAAGGAGACCCAGTACTTC	CASGQGAKETQYF
14	TRBV2	TRBJ2-5	many	TRBD1	TGTGCCAGCAGAAAAGACAGGGGGGGGGAGACCCAGTACTTC	CASRKDRGGETQYF
12	TRBV29-1	TRBJ2-1	many	-	TGCAGCGGGGACACAACCTACAATGAGCAGTTCTTC	CSGDTTYNEQFF
16	TRBV28	TRBJ2-7	few	-	TGTGCCAGCAGTCCAGCGCCTCCCGGGGCCAACTACGAGCAGTACTTC	CASSPAPPGANYEQYF
17	TRBV7-8	TRBJ2-7	many	TRBD2	TGTGCCAGCAGCCTTGTAGCGGGAGGCCTCGTTTCCTACGAGCAGTACTTC	CASSLVAGGLVSYEQYF
14	TRBV9	TRBJ2-2	many	-	TGTGCCAGCAGCGTAGAAGAGGGTCCCGGGGAGCTGTTTTTT	CASSVEEGPGELFF
15	TRBV19	TRBJ2-4	-	-	TGTGCCAGTAGACGGGGAGGCGCGGCCCAAAACATTCAGTACTTC	CASRRGGAAQNIQYF
14	TRBV5-6	TRBJ1-5	many	-	TGTGCCAGCAGCGTAGGGGGGCCCAATCAGCCCCAGCATTTT	CASSVGGPNQPQHF
15	TRBV3-1	TRBJ2-1	-	TRBD2	TGTGCCAGCAGCCTGGGACTAGCCCTCAACAATGAGCAGTTCTTC	CASSLGLALNNEQFF